Below are 16 T cell receptor beta chains sequenced from a single sample in a study of blood T cell repertoires in COVID-19. TCRdb's table, derived via immunoSEQ multiplex PCR, lists solely in-frame clones and lacks some. In the table there are tens of thousands of clones, 79% of which are singletons. Sequencing used peripheral blood. These TCRs come from a woman aged 80 or over with active or convalescent COVID-19.

This chain links TRBV7-3 with TRBJ1-1; 11 nucleotides agree with TRBD1. The CDR3 totals 14 residues. The germline V gene has CDR1 SGHTA and CDR2 FQGTGA. Trimming at V came to 5 bases and at J to 4 bases, leaving 3 bases not matched to a gene. The CDR3 loop is CASSPGTGGTEAFF. CDR3 nucleotides: TGTGCCAGCAGCCCCGGGACAGGGGGCACTGAAGCTTTCTTT.

The chain employs TRBV7-8 and TRBJ2-5; 9 positions agree with TRBD1. The germline V gene encodes CDR1 SGHVS and CDR2 FQNEAQ. J lost 5 bases, V lost 4 bases, and 11 bases had no gene match. The CDR3 sequence is 16 residues long. The CDR3 region is CASSYLGQGLRETQYF. The CDR3 DNA follows: TGTGCCAGCAGCTACCTCGGACAGGGGCTCCGTGAGACCCAGTACTTC.

This chain joins TRBV6-1 and TRBJ2-3; D possibly corresponds to TRBD2 (5 bases). CDR1 and CDR2 from the germline V gene are MNHNS and SASEGT. Trimming left V 1 base short and J 6 bases short, with 14 bases between. The CDR3 totals 15 residues. The CDR3 coding sequence is TGTGCCAGCAGTGAAGATGAGAGCCCGGGGGATACGCAGTATTTT. Translating gives CASSEDESPGDTQYF.

The chain is built from TRBV19 and TRBJ2-3; 9 bases match TRBD2. The V and J ends lost 1 base and 1 base, in that order; junction bases with no gene match: 3. Germline-derived CDR1 and CDR2 are LNHDA and SQIVND (reference sequence). This CDR3 is 16 amino acids long. This CDR3 is CASSIGVAGGTDTQYF. The CDR3 region has the DNA TGTGCCAGTAGTATAGGGGTAGCGGGAGGCACAGATACGCAGTATTTT.

This clone was seen just once. V usage is TRBV6-5 and J usage is TRBJ1-1; D possibly corresponds to TRBD1 (5 bases). The germline V gene has CDR1 MNHEY and CDR2 SVGAGI. V lost 0 bases and J lost 0, with 11 bases in between. The CDR3 consists of 16 residues. DNA of the CDR3: TGTGCCAGCAGTTACTCAAGGGGATCGGTGAACACTGAAGCTTTCTTT. Its translation is CASSYSRGSVNTEAFF.

The J gene is TRBJ2-2, the V gene TRBV5-4; possibly TRBD2 for D (7 bases). The CDR3 has 17 residues. Trimming took 0 bases from V and 6 from J, leaving 18 bases between them. Germline loops: CDR1 SGHNT, CDR2 YYREEE (reference sequence). The CDR3 DNA reads as TGTGCCAGCAGCTTGGGCAAACGGGGGGCGGACGCCGGGGAGCTGTTTTTT. Protein product: CASSLGKRGADAGELFF.

The chain uses TRBV23-1 and TRBJ2-7, with D possibly being TRBD1 (7 bases). TRBV23-1 is annotated as an ORF whose role is uncertain. The ends were cut back, 2 bases at V and 3 bases at J, with 11 bases in the middle. The CDR3 sequence is 14 residues long. CDR3 coding DNA: TGCGCCAGCAGTCAAGGCGGGACAGACTACGAGCAGTACTTC. Translating gives CASSQGGTDYEQYF.

There are a few counts of this clone. The V call is TRBV2, the J call TRBJ2-2; tentatively, D is TRBD1 (6 bases). Trimming left V 3 bases short and J 0 bases short, with 17 bases between. Germline assignment: CDR1 SNHLY and CDR2 FYNNEI. This CDR3 region has 18 residues. The CDR3 protein is CASSEALWGLPNTGELFF. DNA for the CDR3: TGTGCCAGCAGTGAGGCTTTATGGGGGCTCCCGAACACCGGGGAGCTGTTTTTT. Filled out from reference TRBV2 and TRBJ2-2, the complete variable domain reads EPEVTQTPSHQVTQMGQEVILRCVPISNHLYFYWYRQILGQKVEFLVSFYNNEISEKSEIFDDQFSVERPDGSNFTLKIRSTKLEDSAMYFCASSEALWGLPNTGELFFGEGSRLTVL.

The V call is TRBV5-6, the J call TRBJ2-5; TRBD2 aligns across 7 bases. The CDR3 covers 14 residues. Germline lookup yields CDR1 SGHDT and CDR2 YYEEEE. J gave up 5 bases and V 3 bases, and 7 bases lay outside the gene matches. The CDR3 region has the DNA TGTGCCAGCAGCTCCGGGGGGAATGAGGAGACCCAGTACTTC. Protein: CASSSGGNEETQYF.

V is TRBV4-3 and J is TRBJ2-2, with TRBD2 matching 7 bases. In germline, CDR1 is LGHNA, CDR2 YSLEER. This CDR3 has 15 amino acids. The J segment lost 2 bases and the V segment lost 4 bases, leaving 4 bases of the junction unmatched. CDR3 sequence reads: CASSRLAVNTGELFF. As DNA, the CDR3 is TGCGCCAGCAGCCGTCTAGCGGTAAACACCGGGGAGCTGTTTTTT.

The rearrangement joins TRBV18 to TRBJ1-6; D is possibly TRBD1 (5 bases). This CDR3 is 12 amino acids long. With 6 bases removed from V and 13 bases from J, the gap between germline ends came to 13 bases. In germline, CDR1 is KGHSH, CDR2 LQKENI. This CDR3 reads CASSPRQGPLHF. CDR3 bases: TGTGCCAGCTCCCCCCGCCAGGGTCCCCTCCACTTT.

This chain joins TRBV20-1 and TRBJ2-1; 7 positions match TRBD2. CDR1 is DFQATT and CDR2 is SNEGSKA in the germline V gene (reference sequence). V dropped 6 bases and J dropped 9; count of bases not matched to a gene: 5. This CDR3 spans 11 amino acids. This chain's CDR3 is CSATSGGEQFF. In nucleotides, the CDR3 is TGCAGTGCGACCTCGGGAGGTGAGCAGTTCTTC.

The CDR3 reads CASSQWGPWEAFF. The DNA of the CDR3 is TGTGCCAGCAGCCAGTGGGGGCCTTGGGAAGCTTTCTTT. The chain employs TRBV6-2 or TRBV6-3 and TRBJ1-1; a weak D match, TRBD1 (6 bases). Germline V gene data show CDR1 as MNHEY and CDR2 as SVGEGT. Trimming removed 6 bases at V and 8 bases at J, with 16 bases between. This CDR3 region has 13 residues.

V and J are TRBV5-1 and TRBJ2-1, with a weak D call TRBD1 (6 bases). Germline values: CDR1 SGHRS, CDR2 YFSETQ. This CDR3 is 15 amino acids long. Trimming pared 4 bases from V and 0 bases from J, leaving 11 bases between. The CDR3 reads CASSPGESSYNEQFF. The CDR3 nucleotides read TGCGCCAGCAGCCCAGGGGAAAGCTCCTACAATGAGCAGTTCTTC.

The CDR3 sequence is CASSYLAGGQETQYF. CDR3 DNA sequence: TGTGCCAGCAGTTACCTAGCGGGGGGTCAAGAGACCCAGTACTTC. The rearrangement links TRBV6-5 to TRBJ2-5; 11 nucleotides match TRBD2. Trimming took 2 bases from V and 2 from J; bases not matched to a gene: 1. Germline V gives CDR1 MNHEY, CDR2 SVGAGI. The CDR3 has 15 amino acids.

The chain recombines TRBV19 with TRBJ2-3; possibly TRBD1 for D (5 bases). The CDR3 totals 14 residues. In germline, CDR1 is LNHDA, CDR2 SQIVND (reference sequence). Trimming took off 0 bases at V and 3 bases at J, with 7 bases between the two ends. The CDR3 DNA reads as TGTGCCAGTAGTATAGATAAGGGGACAGATACGCAGTATTTT. This gives the protein CASSIDKGTDTQYF.